These 9 T cell receptor beta chains share one sample of origin, sequenced in a study of blood T cell repertoires in COVID-19. Clones were read by immunoSEQ multiplex PCR, and TCRdb kept only the in-frame ones, dropping some. The profile shows tens of thousands of clones, over 75% of them singletons. Sequenced material: peripheral blood. Source of these receptors: a woman aged 55-69 years with COVID-19, enrolled during active disease.

The J gene is TRBJ1-2, the V gene TRBV10-2, with 10 bases fitting TRBD1. The trim removed 8 bases at V and 5 bases at J, leaving 8 bases unmatched. CDR1 is WSHSY, CDR2 SAAADI, per germline. The CDR3 runs to 14 residues. The CDR3 spells CASRSTGGNYGYTF. The CDR3 DNA reads as TGCGCCAGCCGATCGACAGGGGGCAATTATGGCTACACCTTC.

V is TRBV19 and J is TRBJ2-1, with D possibly matching TRBD1 (6 bases). The CDR3 loop spans 15 amino acids. Trimming stripped 7 bases from V and 2 bases from J, with 15 bases between. Germline-derived CDR1 and CDR2 are LNHDA and SQIVND (reference sequence). CDR3 coding DNA: TGTGCCAGTACTCTTGAGACAGGAACCTACAATGAGCAGTTCTTC. Amino acids: CASTLETGTYNEQFF.

The chain uses TRBV19 and TRBJ1-2; the D gene is possibly TRBD1 (5 bases). V was pared by 3 bases and J by 8 bases, with 13 bases between. The CDR3 extends over 13 amino acids. The germline V gene encodes CDR1 LNHDA and CDR2 SQIVND (reference sequence). The CDR3: CASSISGGGGYTF. The CDR3, as DNA: TGTGCCAGTAGTATCTCCGGGGGAGGGGGCTACACCTTC.

The chain is built from TRBV7-2 and TRBJ2-1; D remains ambiguous. Trimming removed 1 base at V and 9 bases at J, with 10 bases between. Germline values: CDR1 SGHTA, CDR2 FQGNSA. The CDR3 sequence is 13 residues long. The CDR3 loop is CASSLGTIGEQFF. CDR3 in DNA: TGTGCCAGCAGCTTAGGAACGATCGGTGAGCAGTTCTTC.

This chain uses TRBV19 with TRBJ1-1; the D is unclear. CDR1 and CDR2 from the germline V gene are LNHDA and SQIVND (reference sequence). This CDR3 comprises 15 residues. V lost 3 bases, J lost 0 bases, and 11 bases lay in between. The CDR3 bases are TGTGCCAGTAGTATGCTCTCCAGAATGAACACTGAAGCTTTCTTT. This sequence encodes CASSMLSRMNTEAFF.

The chain is built from TRBV6-5 and TRBJ1-1; 7 nucleotides line up with TRBD1. The CDR3 spans 14 residues. After removal of 6 bases from V and 0 bases from J, the junction contained 4 bases not matched to a gene. CDR1 is MNHEY, CDR2 SVGAGI, per germline. The CDR3 coding sequence is TGTGCCAGCAGGAACAGGGGCATGAACACTGAAGCTTTCTTT. Translating gives CASRNRGMNTEAFF.

The gene calls are TRBV29-1 and TRBJ2-2, with TRBD1 identical over 8 bases. There are 14 residues in the CDR3. Unmatched junction bases numbered 4, after V lost 6 bases and J lost 1 base. Germline CDR1 and CDR2: SQVTM and ANQGSEA. CDR3 sequence (DNA): TGCAGCGTCGGACAGGGATTGAACACCGGGGAGCTGTTTTTT. Its translation: CSVGQGLNTGELFF.

The chain is built from TRBV3-1 (or the pseudogene TRBV3-2) and TRBJ2-3; 10 bases fit TRBD2. The germline gives CDR1 LGHDT, CDR2 YNNKEL (reference sequence). This CDR3 comprises 18 residues. The V gene end was trimmed by 0 bases and the J gene end by 2 bases; junction bases not matched to a gene: 8. The CDR3 region is CASSQETPLAGFTDTQYF. The CDR3 DNA reads TGTGCCAGCAGCCAAGAAACCCCACTAGCGGGGTTCACAGATACGCAGTATTTT.

The chain has TRBV11-2 and TRBJ2-7; unclear D gene. The CDR3 loop spans 13 amino acids. V was trimmed by 3 bases and J by 4 bases, leaving 10 bases between them. The germline gives CDR1 SGHAT, CDR2 FQNNGV. The CDR3 DNA reads as TGTGCCAGCAGCTTCGCCGGTGTGTACGAGCAGTACTTC. It translates to CASSFAGVYEQYF.